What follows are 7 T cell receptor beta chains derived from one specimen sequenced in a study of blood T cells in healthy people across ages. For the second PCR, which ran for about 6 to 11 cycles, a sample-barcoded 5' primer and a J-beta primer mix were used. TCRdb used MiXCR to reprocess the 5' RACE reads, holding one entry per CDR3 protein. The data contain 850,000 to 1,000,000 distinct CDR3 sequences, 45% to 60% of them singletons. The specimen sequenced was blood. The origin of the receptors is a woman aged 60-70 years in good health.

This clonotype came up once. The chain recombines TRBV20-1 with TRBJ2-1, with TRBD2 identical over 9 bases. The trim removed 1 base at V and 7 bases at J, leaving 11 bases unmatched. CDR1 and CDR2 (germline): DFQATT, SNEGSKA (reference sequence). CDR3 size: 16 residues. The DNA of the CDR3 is TGCAGTGCTAGAGGGGTAATAGCGGGAGTTTTAAATGAGCAGTTCTTC. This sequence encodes CSARGVIAGVLNEQFF.

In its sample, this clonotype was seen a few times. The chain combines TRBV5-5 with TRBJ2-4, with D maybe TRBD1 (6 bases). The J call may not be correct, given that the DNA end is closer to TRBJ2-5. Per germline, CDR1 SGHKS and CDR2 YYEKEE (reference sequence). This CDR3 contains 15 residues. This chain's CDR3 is CASHLRGGLQETQYF. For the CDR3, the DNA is TGTGCCAGCCACCTCAGGGGCGGGCTGCAAGAGACCCAGTACTTC.

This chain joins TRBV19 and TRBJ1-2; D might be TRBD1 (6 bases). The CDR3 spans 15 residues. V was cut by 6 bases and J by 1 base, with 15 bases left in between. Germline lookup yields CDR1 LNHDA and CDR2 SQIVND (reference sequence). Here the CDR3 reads CASSRRDILNYGYTF. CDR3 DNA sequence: TGTGCCAGTAGCCGCCGGGACATCCTTAACTATGGCTACACCTTC.

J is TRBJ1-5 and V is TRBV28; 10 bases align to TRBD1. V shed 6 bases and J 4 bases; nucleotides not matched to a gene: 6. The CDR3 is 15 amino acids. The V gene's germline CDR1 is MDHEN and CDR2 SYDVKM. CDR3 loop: CASREDRGFNQPQHF. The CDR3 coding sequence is TGTGCCAGCAGGGAGGACAGGGGGTTTAATCAGCCCCAGCATTTT.

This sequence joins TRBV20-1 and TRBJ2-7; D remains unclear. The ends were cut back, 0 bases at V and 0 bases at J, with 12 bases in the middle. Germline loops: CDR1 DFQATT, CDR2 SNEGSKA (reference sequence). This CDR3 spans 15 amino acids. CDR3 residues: CSARDPSGASYEQYF. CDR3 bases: TGCAGTGCTAGAGACCCCTCCGGAGCCTCCTACGAGCAGTACTTC.

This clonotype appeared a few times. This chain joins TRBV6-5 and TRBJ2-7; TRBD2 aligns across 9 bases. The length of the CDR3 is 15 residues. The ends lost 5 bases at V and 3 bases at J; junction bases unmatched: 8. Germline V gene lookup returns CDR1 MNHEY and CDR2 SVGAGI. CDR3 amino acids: CASSPGTSTDYEQYF. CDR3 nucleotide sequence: TGTGCCAGCAGTCCCGGGACTAGCACAGACTACGAGCAGTACTTC.

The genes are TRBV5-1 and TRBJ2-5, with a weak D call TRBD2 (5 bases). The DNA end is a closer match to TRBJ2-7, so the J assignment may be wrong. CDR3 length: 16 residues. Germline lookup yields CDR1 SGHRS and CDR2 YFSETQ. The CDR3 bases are TGCGCCAGCAGCTTGGGGACCGGGAAAGTTGCCTACGAGCAGTACTTC. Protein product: CASSLGTGKVAYEQYF.